The 27 T cell receptor beta chains below were found in one sample sequenced in a study of identical twins (dated by TCRdb to about 2016). Library prep was done by 5' RACE. The reads were generated on an Illumina HiSeq 2000. TCRdb cleaned the public reads at Q25 with fastp, built clones with MiXCR and kept in-frame beta chains. Rows are combined by CDR3 protein, so each entry shows the most common genes and DNA. Counted in this sample were around 280,000 distinct CDR3 sequences; roughly 8.6% of them appeared once. Approximately 2.1% of the sample is in the top ten clones. This sample also belongs to another study, concerning yellow fever vaccine responses in identical twins.

The source material was memory (CD45RO+) T cells sorted from blood. This specimen's cell subset or site label, per the study, means: CD45RO+ enriched T cells. The receptors stem from a woman under 30 in good health.

This clonotype was found a few times. This chain's CDR3 is CATLDSSNTGELFF. The CDR3 nucleotides read TGTGCCACCTTGGACAGCTCGAACACCGGGGAGCTGTTTTTT. The V gene is TRBV24-1, the J gene TRBJ2-2; TRBD1 is a possible D gene (6 bases). This CDR3 region has 14 residues. V shed 9 bases and J shed 0 bases, with 10 bases lying between them. Germline V gene lookup returns CDR1 KGHDR and CDR2 SFDVKD.

This clonotype showed up many times. J is TRBJ1-5 and V is TRBV2, with TRBD1 as a possible D gene (5 bases). Trimming pared 4 bases from V and 3 bases from J, leaving 10 bases between. The germline gives CDR1 SNHLY, CDR2 FYNNEI. CDR3 size: 14 residues. The CDR3 DNA follows: TGTGCCAGCAGTGTTCAGGGCTTCAATCAGCCCCAGCATTTT. Amino acids: CASSVQGFNQPQHF.

This clonotype was seen a handful of times. This chain connects TRBV5-1 to TRBJ2-3; D not certain. The CDR3 runs to 15 residues. Trimming took off 4 bases at V and 2 bases at J, with 14 bases between the two ends. Per germline, CDR1 SGHRS and CDR2 YFSETQ. The CDR3 bases are TGCGCCAGCAGCGCCCAACAGTATATCACAGATACGCAGTATTTT. It codes for CASSAQQYITDTQYF.

This clonotype has more than one count but fewer than ten. V gene TRBV7-9 combines with J gene TRBJ2-3; TRBD1 agrees at 11 bases. This CDR3 region has 15 residues. CDR1 and CDR2 (germline): SEHNR, FQNEAQ (reference sequence). V trimming: 3 bases; J trimming: 2 bases; junction bases outside the gene matches: 1. Here the CDR3 DNA reads TGTGCCAGCAGCTTCGGACAGGGGGCCACAGATACGCAGTATTTT. Its protein is CASSFGQGATDTQYF.

In its sample, this clonotype was seen many times. V usage is TRBV4-1 and J usage is TRBJ2-5; a weak D match, TRBD2 (5 bases). Trimming took 0 bases from V and 4 from J, leaving 12 bases between them. The length of the CDR3 is 15 residues. CDR1 is MGHRA, CDR2 YSYEKL, per germline. The CDR3 DNA is TGCGCCAGCAGCCAAGATGAGGGTTGGGGAGAGACCCAGTACTTC. Translating it yields CASSQDEGWGETQYF.

This clonotype was detected ten times or more. The CDR3 bases are TGCGCCAGCAGCGAGGACTGGGGTAATGAAAAACTGTTTTTT. Protein sequence: CASSEDWGNEKLFF. This chain links TRBV5-1 with TRBJ1-4, with D hard to call. There are 14 residues in the CDR3. Germline CDR1 is SGHRS and CDR2 is YFSETQ. Between the trimmed V and J ends, which lost 4 bases and 4 bases, there was a span of 11 bases.

This clonotype was recorded at least ten times. The rearrangement joins TRBV7-6 to TRBJ2-2, with D maybe TRBD1 (5 bases). The CDR3 totals 15 residues. Germline CDR1 is SGHVS and CDR2 is FNYEAQ. The V end lost 3 bases, the J end lost 6 bases, and 14 bases lay between the germline ends. The DNA of the CDR3 is TGTGCCAGCAGCTTCAGTCCTCTAGGGGCCGGGGAGCTGTTTTTT. Translated, it gives CASSFSPLGAGELFF.

This clonotype has ten or more counts. The CDR3 region has the DNA TGCGCCAGCAGCTCCCCCGCGGGCCGGGACTCGCTTTCCTACAATGAGCAGTTCTTC. Protein: CASSSPAGRDSLSYNEQFF. This sequence joins TRBV5-1 and TRBJ2-1, with D possibly being TRBD2 (6 bases). The CDR3 contains 19 residues. The V gene's germline CDR1 is SGHRS and CDR2 YFSETQ. Trimming stripped 3 bases from V and 1 base from J, with 23 bases between.

This clonotype was detected only a few times. The J gene is TRBJ1-3, the V gene TRBV20-1, with a possible D match to TRBD1 (6 bases). There are 13 residues in the CDR3. Deletions cut 4 bases from V and 1 base from J, with 8 bases between. Germline lookup yields CDR1 DFQATT and CDR2 SNEGSKA (reference sequence). The CDR3 DNA is TGCAGTGCTATGGGACAATCTGGAAACACCATATATTTT. Protein product: CSAMGQSGNTIYF.

The CDR3 DNA reads TGTGCCAGCAGACGAAAGGCAGGGGCCGGGGAGCTGTTTTTT. It is translated as CASRRKAGAGELFF. The chain is built from TRBV27 and TRBJ2-2; D may be TRBD1 (6 bases). V lost 6 bases and J 6 bases, leaving 14 bases between the germline ends. CDR3 length: 14 amino acids. Germline values: CDR1 MNHEY, CDR2 SMNVEV (reference sequence).

Written as DNA, the CDR3 is TGTGCCAGCAGAAGACTAGCGGGGCACTACGAGCAGTACTTC. Amino acid sequence: CASRRLAGHYEQYF. The J gene is TRBJ2-7, the V gene TRBV7-2, with 11 bases fitting TRBD2. The CDR3 runs to 14 residues. V lost 6 bases to trimming and J lost 3 bases; unmatched junction nucleotides: 4. Germline CDR1 is SGHTA and CDR2 is FQGNSA.

In its sample, this clonotype was seen many times. The chain recombines TRBV12-3 or TRBV12-4 with TRBJ2-7; D perhaps matches TRBD1 (6 bases). V was trimmed by 6 bases and J by 4 bases, leaving 13 bases between them. The CDR3 is 13 residues long. This chain's CDR3 is CASSPGHNYEQYF. DNA for the CDR3: TGTGCCAGCAGCCCGGGACACAATTACGAGCAGTACTTC.

This clonotype was recorded at least ten times. The genes are TRBV12-3 or TRBV12-4 and TRBJ2-1; 9 nucleotides align to TRBD1. This CDR3 comprises 15 residues. Trimming removed 5 bases from V and 3 bases from J; junction bases left unmatched: 5. The DNA of the CDR3 is TGTGCCAGCAGTCCCCGGGACAGGGTCTACAATGAGCAGTTCTTC. It yields the protein CASSPRDRVYNEQFF.

In its sample, this clonotype was seen a few times. The chain couples TRBV24-1 to TRBJ2-1, with TRBD2 matching 12 bases. The CDR3 totals 19 residues. V trimming: 2 bases; J trimming: 6 bases; junction bases outside the gene matches: 13. Germline V lookup: CDR1 KGHDR, CDR2 SFDVKD. The CDR3 spells CATSDSSASGGAWGNEQFF. In DNA, the CDR3 is TGTGCCACCAGTGATTCTTCGGCTAGCGGGGGGGCATGGGGCAATGAGCAGTTCTTC.

There are a few counts of this clonotype. V is TRBV12-3 or TRBV12-4 and J is TRBJ2-1; 10 bases are a match to TRBD2. This CDR3 contains 19 residues. J lost 5 bases, V lost 3 bases, and 16 bases had no gene match. As DNA, the CDR3 is TGTGCCAGCAGTTTTTATGCGGCTAGCGGGAGTTTCCCTAACAATGAGCAGTTCTTC. Residues: CASSFYAASGSFPNNEQFF.

This clonotype has ten or more counts. The chain uses TRBV5-1 and TRBJ1-4; D is undetermined. This CDR3 is built from 14 residues. Trimming took off 5 bases at V and 0 bases at J, with 8 bases between the two ends. In germline, CDR1 is SGHRS, CDR2 YFSETQ. CDR3 region: CASRVGSTNEKLFF. In DNA, the CDR3 is TGCGCCAGCAGGGTAGGGTCAACTAATGAAAAACTGTTTTTT. Full variable domain (remainder filled in from reference TRBV5-1 and TRBJ1-4): KAGVTQTPRYLIKTRGQQVTLSCSPISGHRSVSWYQQTPGQGLQFLFEYFSETQRNKGNFPGRFSGRQFSNSRSEMNVSTLELGDSALYLCASRVGSTNEKLFFGSGTQLSVL.

V usage is TRBV2 and J usage is TRBJ1-5, with D hard to call. V dropped 5 bases and J dropped 0 bases, with 8 bases sitting between them. Germline CDR1 reads SNHLY; CDR2 reads FYNNEI. This CDR3 has 14 amino acids. CDR3 nucleotide sequence: TGTGCCAGCAGTCGGTCCTATAGCAATCAGCCCCAGCATTTT. Translating gives CASSRSYSNQPQHF.

The chain combines TRBV5-1 with TRBJ2-3; TRBD2 matches at 11 bases. Germline trimming cut 4 bases from V and 0 bases from J; bases unmatched to any gene: 10. This CDR3 has 18 residues. CDR1 and CDR2 from the germline V gene are SGHRS and YFSETQ. The CDR3 DNA follows: TGCGCCAGCAGCCGGGGACTAGCGGAGTTGTCTAGCACAGATACGCAGTATTTT. Translation: CASSRGLAELSSTDTQYF.

In this sample, this clonotype turned up many times. The V call is TRBV5-1, the J call TRBJ1-1; a weak D match, TRBD1 (6 bases). Trimming pared 9 bases from V and 1 base from J, leaving 16 bases between. The V gene's germline CDR1 is SGHRS and CDR2 YFSETQ. This CDR3 has 14 amino acids. The CDR3 sequence: CATSQGGGNTEAFF. Here the CDR3 DNA reads TGCGCCACCTCCCAAGGGGGGGGGAACACTGAAGCTTTCTTT.

This clonotype has just a few counts. The chain has TRBV3-1 and TRBJ2-1, with 8 bases aligning to TRBD2. Germline V gene sequence: CDR1 LGHDT, CDR2 YNNKEL (reference sequence). V lost 1 base to trimming and J lost 4 bases; unmatched junction nucleotides: 3. This CDR3 has 15 residues. CDR3 in DNA: TGTGCCAGCAGCCAAGTTAGCGGGGTTTACAATGAGCAGTTCTTC. Its protein product is CASSQVSGVYNEQFF.

V and J are TRBV28 and TRBJ2-1, with D perhaps matching TRBD2 (6 bases). Germline loops: CDR1 MDHEN, CDR2 SYDVKM. The CDR3 runs to 16 residues. Trimming removed 2 bases from V and 5 bases from J, with 16 bases in between. The CDR3 bases are TGTGCCAGCAGTTTAGGAGGCGGGATAGGGGACAATGAGCAGTTCTTC. Translation: CASSLGGGIGDNEQFF.

The chain links TRBV6-5 to TRBJ1-2, with TRBD1 as a possible D gene (5 bases). Germline CDR1 reads MNHEY; CDR2 reads SVGAGI. V was trimmed by 4 bases and J by 2 bases, leaving 14 bases between them. The CDR3 sequence is 15 residues long. The CDR3 region has the DNA TGTGCCAGCAGTTTTCGACAGCAGAGCAACTATGGCTACACCTTC. Its protein is CASSFRQQSNYGYTF.

This clonotype was seen at least ten times. The chain couples TRBV7-2 to TRBJ2-1; D perhaps matches TRBD1 (6 bases). Germline V lookup: CDR1 SGHTA, CDR2 FQGNSA. This CDR3 is 15 amino acids long. V was pared by 1 base and J by 3 bases, with 10 bases between. CDR3 nucleotide sequence: TGTGCCAGCAGCTTAGGGCCAGGGGTCTACAATGAGCAGTTCTTC. Translation: CASSLGPGVYNEQFF.

The chain links TRBV2 to TRBJ2-5; a possible D gene is TRBD2 (5 bases). The CDR3 spans 14 residues. Trimming left V 2 bases short and J 3 bases short, with 10 bases between. Per the germline V gene, CDR1 is SNHLY and CDR2 is FYNNEI. CDR3 coding DNA: TGTGCCAGCAGTGAAAGGTCCGGGAAAGAGACCCAGTACTTC. Translated, it gives CASSERSGKETQYF.

The V gene is TRBV6-5, the J gene TRBJ2-1; TRBD2 matches at 7 bases. The V gene end was trimmed by 4 bases and the J gene end by 12 bases; junction bases not matched to a gene: 18. Germline V gives CDR1 MNHEY, CDR2 SVGAGI. The length of the CDR3 is 16 residues. The CDR3 nucleotides read TGTGCCAGCAGTTCAACCGGGGAGCGGGAAAAGAGAGGGCAGTTCTTC. It is translated as CASSSTGEREKRGQFF.

In this sample, this clonotype turned up a few times. This chain joins TRBV27 and TRBJ2-1, with 9 bases aligning to TRBD1. The germline CDR1 and CDR2 sequences are MNHEY and SMNVEV (reference sequence). V lost 2 bases and J lost 8; bases outside the gene matches: 7. CDR3 length: 15 residues. The CDR3 is CASSLKDRGRDEQFF. CDR3 coding DNA: TGTGCCAGCAGTTTAAAGGACAGGGGAAGGGATGAGCAGTTCTTC.

This clonotype was counted at least ten times. The chain has TRBV28 and TRBJ1-5; D is undetermined. From germline, CDR1 is MDHEN and CDR2 SYDVKM. The CDR3 spans 15 residues. Trimming took 6 bases from V and 7 from J, leaving 19 bases between them. CDR3 DNA: TGTGCCAGCAGGGTCGACGGGCTAGTTCTCCAGCCCCAGCATTTT. This sequence encodes CASRVDGLVLQPQHF.